This T cell receptor (beta chain) was sequenced for a study of shared clonotypes between healthy human individuals. Template for every sorted-subset replicate PCR totaled approximately 0.2 ug DNA, around 33,000 T cell genomes. This table comes from immunoSEQ multiplex PCR, and its TCRdb copy is limited to in-frame clones, with some not included. The sample consists of about 990,000 clones, around 78% of them appearing once. As for this clone: The target antigen is unknown.

Germline-derived CDR1 and CDR2 are SGHRS and YFSETQ. With 4 bases removed from V and 1 base from J, the gap between germline ends came to 13 bases. This CDR3 region has 15 residues. The study, taken as a whole, reports: Sampling covered nothing but blood. Tissue TCR repertoires likely differ from those found in blood. Although depth was large, rarefaction showed that sequencing of the sorted subsets was incomplete. It was observed that 5% to 6% of naive CD4 clonotypes were shared across a few donors.

This chain uses TRBV5-1 with TRBJ2-3, with a possible D match to TRBD2 (6 bases). The sample was memory CD4+ T cells from PBMCs. Regarding subset: CD45RA-negative fraction. This clonotype was sampled from a young man in good health. Some clones in this sample may be carry-over from other donors' samples. The CDR3 is CASSTTVAGTDTQYF. CDR3 sequence (DNA): TGCGCCAGCAGCACCACCGTAGCGGGCACAGATACGCAGTATTTT.